This T cell receptor (beta chain) was sequenced during a study of T cell repertoires in cytomegalovirus infection (dated by TCRdb to about 2019). Context from the whole study: Because public TCR beta signatures pointed to carriage of CMV infection together with the matching HLA type, the HLA type of each donor mattered for the analysis. General findings and caveats noted by the study authors: Cumulative frequency of public TCR beta family members discriminated carriers of CMV infection plus the relevant HLA type in this cohort and an independent roughly 350-donor cohort. The ex vivo response was dominated by HLA-C-restricted CMV-specific TCR beta clonotypes, and the single most frequent clonotype in two of eight donors was supplied by these HLA-C-restricted clonotypes.

The listed sequencing device is Illumina HiSeq 1500. TCRdb reprocessing: public reads trimmed at Q25 with fastp, clones called with MiXCR, in-frame beta chains kept. Every entry covers one CDR3 protein and lists the most common genes and DNA from its rows. The sample table shows approximately 500,000 distinct CDR3 sequences, and around 11% are seen once. Roughly 10% of the sample is in the top ten clones. The germline V gene provides CDR1 SGHTA and CDR2 FQGTGA. Inclusive of the bounding cysteine and phenylalanine, the CDR3 is 14 residues long. Of the read, only the CDR3 DNA is kept; its 42 bases are in frame from base 1. V and J are truncated by 5 bases and 5 bases respectively, leaving an intervening sequence of 13 bases. In this sample, this clonotype turned up many times. Its target antigen remains unknown. No much larger clone exists at a distance of one base, and base qualities are not known.

The V and J segments used are TRBV7-3 and TRBJ2-1; the best D guess is TRBD2, with 6 bases matching. What was sequenced was PBMCs. The sequence was obtained from a human donor in good health (CMV status not recorded). Some clones in this sample may be carry-over from other donors' samples. The nucleotide sequence is TGTGCCAGCAGCCCCGTAGCGGAAAACAATGAGCAGTTCTTC. Translated, this gives CASSPVAENNEQFF.